The 21 T cell receptor beta chains in this list originate from one sample, sequenced in a study of blood T cell repertoires in COVID-19. Sequenced by immunoSEQ multiplex PCR; TCRdb stores in-frame clones only, minus some. The sample has 320,000 or so clones; roughly nine tenths are singletons. Sequenced material: PBMCs or T cells enriched from blood (not recorded which). These receptors all come from a man between 60 and 75 years old who had recovered from COVID-19.

The V call is TRBV29-1, the J call TRBJ2-3, with a tentative D call TRBD1 (5 bases). The CDR3 extends over 12 amino acids. V was shortened by 5 bases and J by 2 bases, with 8 bases between the two germline ends. CDR1 and CDR2 from the germline V gene are SQVTM and ANQGSEA. The CDR3 nucleotides are TGCAGCGTTATTGGGGCCACAGATACGCAGTATTTT. Protein sequence: CSVIGATDTQYF.

The chain employs TRBV5-1 and TRBJ2-2; tentatively, D is TRBD2 (5 bases). The germline V and J ends were trimmed by 4 bases and 5 bases, with 15 bases remaining between them. Germline CDR1 is SGHRS and CDR2 is YFSETQ. The CDR3 runs to 15 residues. The CDR3 spells CASSAIGRGTGELFF. CDR3 DNA sequence: TGCGCCAGCAGCGCGATAGGGCGCGGGACCGGGGAGCTGTTTTTT.

The chain joins TRBV20-1 to TRBJ2-7, with D unresolved. V was cut by 3 bases and J by 6 bases, with 15 bases left in between. Germline V lookup: CDR1 DFQATT, CDR2 SNEGSKA (reference sequence). This CDR3 is 13 amino acids long. The CDR3 sequence is CSASFHSSPEQYF. CDR3 in DNA: TGCAGTGCTAGTTTTCACTCAAGTCCCGAGCAGTACTTC.

The rearrangement links TRBV5-1 to TRBJ1-2, with TRBD1 matching over 7 bases. From germline, CDR1 is SGHRS and CDR2 YFSETQ. The J segment lost 6 bases and the V segment lost 4 bases, leaving 6 bases of the junction unmatched. CDR3 length: 13 residues. CDR3 loop: CASSQTGQDGYTF. In DNA form, the CDR3 reads TGCGCCAGCAGCCAAACTGGACAGGATGGCTACACCTTC.

V gene TRBV2 combines with J gene TRBJ1-2; 8 nucleotides match TRBD1. The CDR3 loop spans 14 amino acids. The V gene end was trimmed by 8 bases and the J gene end by 5 bases; junction bases not matched to a gene: 10. Germline assignment: CDR1 SNHLY and CDR2 FYNNEI. CDR3 bases: TGTGCCAGCGACTCAGGGGGCGTGGGGTATGGCTACACCTTC. Residues: CASDSGGVGYGYTF.

The V and J genes are TRBV5-6 and TRBJ2-1; TRBD2 matches at 10 bases. The length of the CDR3 is 16 residues. The germline CDR1 and CDR2 sequences are SGHDT and YYEEEE. V lost 1 base and J lost 2; bases outside the gene matches: 3. This chain's CDR3 is CASSLRTSGAYNEQFF. The CDR3 bases are TGTGCCAGCAGCTTGAGGACTAGCGGTGCCTACAATGAGCAGTTCTTC.

The chain carries TRBV7-2 and TRBJ1-2; D perhaps matches TRBD1 (5 bases). The CDR3 runs 13 residues. V gave up 3 bases and J gave up 7 bases, with 12 bases separating them. Germline V gene lookup returns CDR1 SGHTA and CDR2 FQGNSA. In nucleotides, the CDR3 is TGTGCCAGCAGCTTGGGGGGATGGGGTGGCTACACCTTC. Its protein product is CASSLGGWGGYTF.

The CDR3 sequence is CASSSTGVDTEAFF. In DNA, the CDR3 is TGTGCCAGCAGCTCGACAGGGGTTGACACTGAAGCTTTCTTT. The chain has TRBV7-9 and TRBJ1-1; TRBD1 agrees at 8 bases. The CDR3 has 14 amino acids. Germline assignment: CDR1 SEHNR and CDR2 FQNEAQ (reference sequence). Trimming cost V 4 bases and J 3 bases; bases outside gene matches: 4.

The rearrangement joins TRBV5-1 to TRBJ2-7; TRBD2 matches at 8 bases. The CDR3 has 15 residues. With V trimmed by 0 bases and J by 6 bases, 8 bases remained unmatched. CDR1 is SGHRS and CDR2 is YFSETQ in the germline V gene. In nucleotides, the CDR3 is TGCGCCAGCAGCTTGGCCGTCGGGAGGGCGGGCGAGCAGTACTTC. This codes for CASSLAVGRAGEQYF.

The gene calls are TRBV9 and TRBJ2-2, with a tentative D call TRBD1 (5 bases). V was shortened by 3 bases and J by 8 bases, with 11 bases between the two germline ends. Germline V CDR1 and CDR2: SGDLS, YYNGEE. The CDR3 consists of 13 residues. CDR3 region: CASSDVGPGELFF. CDR3 DNA: TGTGCCAGCAGCGATGTGGGGCCTGGGGAGCTGTTTTTT.

The gene calls are TRBV28 and TRBJ2-7; 10 bases fit TRBD2. The V gene's germline CDR1 is MDHEN and CDR2 SYDVKM. The CDR3 consists of 16 residues. V lost 6 bases to trimming and J lost 3 bases; unmatched junction nucleotides: 11. CDR3 in amino acids: CASRPAGTSAYYEQYF. CDR3 sequence (DNA): TGTGCCAGCAGGCCTGCCGGGACTAGCGCTTACTACGAGCAGTACTTC.

Note on this clone: The germline gene is not matched at one end of the junction; a read error may be the cause. This chain connects TRBV2 to TRBJ1-2; D ambiguous. The CDR3 is 13 amino acids. The germline V gene has CDR1 SNHLY and CDR2 FYNNEI. The CDR3 nucleotides read TGTGCCAGCAGGGAAGATAGTACCCCGGGCTACACCTTC. This encodes CASREDSTPGYTF.

The chain employs TRBV2 and TRBJ2-1; the match to TRBD2 covers 7 bases. V dropped 4 bases and J dropped 10; count of bases not matched to a gene: 4. Germline V gene lookup returns CDR1 SNHLY and CDR2 FYNNEI. CDR3 length equals 12 residues. CDR3 sequence: CASSGLAGEQFF. The CDR3 DNA follows: TGTGCCAGCAGTGGACTAGCTGGCGAGCAGTTCTTC.

This clone occurred a few times. The chain employs TRBV18 and TRBJ2-7; D gene unclear. Trimming removed 2 bases at V and 5 bases at J, with 7 bases between. The CDR3 runs to 12 residues. CDR1 and CDR2 from the germline V gene are KGHSH and LQKENI. This CDR3 is CASSPTLDEQYF. The CDR3 DNA follows: TGTGCCAGCTCACCAACTCTCGACGAGCAGTACTTC. The whole variable domain, remainder taken from reference TRBV18 and TRBJ2-7, is NAGVMQNPRHLVRRRGQEARLRCSPMKGHSHVYWYRQLPEEGLKFMVYLQKENIIDESGMPKERFSAEFPKEGPSILRIQQVVRGDSAAYFCASSPTLDEQYFGPGTRLTVT.

V gene TRBV9 combines with J gene TRBJ2-2; 8 bases are a match to TRBD2. CDR3 length: 14 amino acids. Germline V lookup: CDR1 SGDLS, CDR2 YYNGEE. The V and J ends lost 5 bases and 9 bases, in that order; junction bases with no gene match: 9. The CDR3 DNA is TGTGCCAGCAGTACTAGCGGAAATAATTGGGAGCTGTTTTTT. This gives the protein CASSTSGNNWELFF.

J is TRBJ2-4 and V is TRBV5-1; D perhaps matches TRBD2 (6 bases). The V gene's germline CDR1 is SGHRS and CDR2 YFSETQ. The CDR3 totals 15 residues. V dropped 2 bases and J dropped 5 bases, with 14 bases sitting between them. The CDR3 here is CASSFDGTYENIQYF. The CDR3 DNA is TGCGCCAGCAGCTTCGATGGGACTTATGAAAACATTCAGTACTTC.

This clone was seen a handful of times. This sequence joins TRBV13 and TRBJ1-1, with 7 bases identical to TRBD1. The CDR3 spans 14 residues. Germline V gives CDR1 PRHDT, CDR2 FYEKMQ (reference sequence). The ends lost 1 base at V and 3 bases at J; junction bases unmatched: 2. The CDR3 loop reads CASSLARGHTEAFF. Here the CDR3 DNA reads TGTGCCAGCAGCTTAGCGAGGGGGCACACTGAAGCTTTCTTT.

This clone was counted a single time. The chain combines TRBV15 with TRBJ2-3, with a possible D match to TRBD2 (6 bases). Germline assignment: CDR1 LNHNV and CDR2 YYDKDF (reference sequence). The CDR3 contains 18 residues. V was trimmed by 0 bases and J by 1 base, leaving 17 bases between them. This CDR3 reads CATSRDDSGEWGTDTQYF. CDR3 DNA: TGTGCCACCAGCAGAGATGATTCGGGGGAGTGGGGCACAGATACGCAGTATTTT.

The chain joins TRBV4-2 to TRBJ2-5, with TRBD1 identical over 10 bases. J gave up 4 bases and V 5 bases, and 4 bases lay outside the gene matches. CDR1 is LGHNA and CDR2 is YNFKEQ in the germline V gene. The CDR3 has 14 amino acids. CDR3 residues: CASSIRTGGETQYF. The CDR3 nucleotides are TGTGCCAGCAGCATCCGGACAGGGGGAGAGACCCAGTACTTC.

This clone was counted between two and nine times. This chain uses TRBV5-5 with TRBJ1-1; D not resolved. This CDR3 region has 13 residues. From germline, CDR1 is SGHKS and CDR2 YYEKEE (reference sequence). Trimming left V 3 bases short and J 1 base short, with 7 bases between. The CDR3 DNA reads TGTGCCAGCAGCTGGCGGGGGAACACTGAAGCTTTCTTT. This gives the protein CASSWRGNTEAFF.

Regarding this clone: Other DNA sequences in the same sample also yield this CDR3. The chain carries TRBV7-2 and TRBJ2-5, with a tentative D call TRBD2 (6 bases). This CDR3 comprises 13 residues. Germline V CDR1 and CDR2: SGHTA, FQGNSA. Trimming took 5 bases from V and 5 from J, leaving 12 bases between them. CDR3 loop: CASSPPGGETQYF. DNA for the CDR3: TGTGCCAGCAGCCCCCCAGGAGGGGAGACCCAGTACTTC.